This TCR beta chain is from a study of T cell responses to AZD1222 COVID-19 vaccine. Only in-frame clones appear in the TCRdb table, and some are missing; sequencing was by immunoSEQ multiplex PCR. The sample contains some 80,000 clones, roughly 82% of which appear only once. The CDR3 is made up of 13 amino acids. Germline V gene data show CDR1 as SGHTA and CDR2 as FQGTGA. Trimming pared 5 bases from V and 4 bases from J, leaving 11 bases between. The sequence came from an adult in good health. The input for sequencing was peripheral blood, taken on day 0 of AZD1222 vaccination. This chain links TRBV7-3 with TRBJ2-5, with D perhaps matching TRBD2 (6 bases). CDR3 in DNA: TGTGCCAGCAGCCCCGGGAGTGGAGAGACCCAGTACTTC. As protein: CASSPGSGETQYF.